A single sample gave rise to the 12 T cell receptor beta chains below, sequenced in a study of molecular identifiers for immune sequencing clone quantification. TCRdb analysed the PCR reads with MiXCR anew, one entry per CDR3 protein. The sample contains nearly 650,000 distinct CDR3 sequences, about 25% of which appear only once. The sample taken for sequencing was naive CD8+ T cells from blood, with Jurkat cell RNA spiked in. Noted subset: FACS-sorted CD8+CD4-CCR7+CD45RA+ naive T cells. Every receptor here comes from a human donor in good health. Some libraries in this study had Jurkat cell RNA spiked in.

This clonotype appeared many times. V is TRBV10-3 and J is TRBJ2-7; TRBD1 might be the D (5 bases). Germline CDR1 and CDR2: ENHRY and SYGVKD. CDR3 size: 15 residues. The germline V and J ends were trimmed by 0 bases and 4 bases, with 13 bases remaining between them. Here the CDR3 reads CAISESGREGYEQYF. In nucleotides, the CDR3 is TGTGCCATCAGTGAGTCCGGCAGGGAAGGGTACGAGCAGTACTTC.

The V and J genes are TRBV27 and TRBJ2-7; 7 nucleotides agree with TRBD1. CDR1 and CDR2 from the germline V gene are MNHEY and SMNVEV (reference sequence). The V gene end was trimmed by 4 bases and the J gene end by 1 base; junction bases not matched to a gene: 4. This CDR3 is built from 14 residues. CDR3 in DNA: TGTGCCAGCAGTTCCCTACAGGGGTCCTACGAGCAGTACTTC. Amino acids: CASSSLQGSYEQYF.

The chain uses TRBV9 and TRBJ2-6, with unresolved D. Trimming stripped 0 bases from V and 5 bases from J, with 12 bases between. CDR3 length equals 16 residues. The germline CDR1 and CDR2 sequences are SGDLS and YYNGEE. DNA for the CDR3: TGTGCCAGCAGCGTAGGAGCGCTGTCTCGGGCCAACGTCCTGACTTTC. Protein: CASSVGALSRANVLTF. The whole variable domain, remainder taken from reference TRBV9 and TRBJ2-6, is DSGVTQTPKHLITATGQRVTLRCSPRSGDLSVYWYQQSLDQGLQFLIQYYNGEERAKGNILERFSAQQFPDLHSELNLSSLELGDSALYFCASSVGALSRANVLTFGAGSRLTVL.

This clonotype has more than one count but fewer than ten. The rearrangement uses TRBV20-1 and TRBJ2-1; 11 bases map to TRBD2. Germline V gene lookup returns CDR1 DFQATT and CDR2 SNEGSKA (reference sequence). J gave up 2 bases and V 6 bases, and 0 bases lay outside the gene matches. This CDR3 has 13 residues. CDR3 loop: CSAGLAAYNEQFF. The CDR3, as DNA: TGCAGTGCGGGACTAGCGGCCTACAATGAGCAGTTCTTC.

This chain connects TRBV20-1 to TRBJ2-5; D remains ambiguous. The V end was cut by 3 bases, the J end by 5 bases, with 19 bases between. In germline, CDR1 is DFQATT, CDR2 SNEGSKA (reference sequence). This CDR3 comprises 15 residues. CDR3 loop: CSARVETIPGETQYF. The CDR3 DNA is TGCAGTGCTAGGGTAGAGACCATCCCCGGGGAGACCCAGTACTTC.

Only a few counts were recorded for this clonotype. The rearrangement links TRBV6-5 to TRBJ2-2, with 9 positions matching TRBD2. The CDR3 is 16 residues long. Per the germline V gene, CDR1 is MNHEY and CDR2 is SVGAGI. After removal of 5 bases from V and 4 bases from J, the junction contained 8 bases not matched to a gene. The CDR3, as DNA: TGTGCCAGCAGTCCACCGAGCGGGGGGCTCACCGGGGAGCTGTTTTTT. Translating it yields CASSPPSGGLTGELFF.

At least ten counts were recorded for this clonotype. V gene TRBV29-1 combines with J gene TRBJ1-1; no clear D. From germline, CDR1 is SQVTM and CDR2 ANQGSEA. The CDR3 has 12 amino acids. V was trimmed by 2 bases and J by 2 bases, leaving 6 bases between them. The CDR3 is CSVEFPNTEAFF. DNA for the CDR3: TGCAGCGTTGAATTTCCTAACACTGAAGCTTTCTTT.

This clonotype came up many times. Written as DNA, the CDR3 is TGCGCCAGCAGCCACTCGTTTCCGGACAGGGGGCGAAAACTGTTTTTT. As protein: CASSHSFPDRGRKLFF. The rearrangement joins TRBV4-3 to TRBJ1-4; 11 bases map to TRBD1. Germline CDR1 and CDR2: LGHNA and YSLEER. The CDR3 is 16 residues long. J lost 10 bases, V lost 3 bases, and 10 bases had no gene match.

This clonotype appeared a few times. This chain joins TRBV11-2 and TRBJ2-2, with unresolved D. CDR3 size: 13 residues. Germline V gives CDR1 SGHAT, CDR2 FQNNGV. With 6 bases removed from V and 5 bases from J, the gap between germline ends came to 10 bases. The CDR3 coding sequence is TGTGCCAGCAGTTTAATAACGACCGGGGAGCTGTTTTTT. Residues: CASSLITTGELFF. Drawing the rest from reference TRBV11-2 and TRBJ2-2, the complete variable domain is EAGVAQSPRYKIIEKRQSVAFWCNPISGHATLYWYQQILGQGPKLLIQFQNNGVVDDSQLPKDRFSAERLKGVDSTLKIQPAKLEDSAVYLCASSLITTGELFFGEGSRLTVL.

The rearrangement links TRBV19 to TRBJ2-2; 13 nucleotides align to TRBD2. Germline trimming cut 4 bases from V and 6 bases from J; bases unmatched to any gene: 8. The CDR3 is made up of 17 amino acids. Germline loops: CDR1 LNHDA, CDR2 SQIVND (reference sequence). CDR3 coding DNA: TGTGCCAGTAGTACAGGACTAGCGGGAGTTTGGGCCGGGGAGCTGTTTTTT. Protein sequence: CASSTGLAGVWAGELFF.

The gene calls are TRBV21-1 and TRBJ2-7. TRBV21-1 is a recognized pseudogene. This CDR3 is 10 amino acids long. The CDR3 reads CASSKPEQYF. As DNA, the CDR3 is TGTGCCAGCAGCAAACCTGAGCAGTACTTC.

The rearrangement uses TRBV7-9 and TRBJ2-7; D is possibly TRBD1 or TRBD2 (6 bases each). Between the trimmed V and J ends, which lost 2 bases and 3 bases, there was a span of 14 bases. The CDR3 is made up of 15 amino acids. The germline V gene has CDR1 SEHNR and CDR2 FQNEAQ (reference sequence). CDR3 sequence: CASSLSRGLRYEQYF. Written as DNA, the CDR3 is TGTGCCAGCAGCTTAAGTCGGGGGCTACGCTACGAGCAGTACTTC.